Each of the 23 T cell receptor beta chains below was sequenced from the same sample in a study of T cell responses to AZD1222 COVID-19 vaccine. Assay: immunoSEQ multiplex PCR; the TCRdb copy retains only in-frame clones and omits some. Among approximately 61,000 clones listed, about 81% were seen once. The input for sequencing was peripheral blood, taken 28 days after the second AZD1222 dose. Receptors originate from an adult who received the AZD1222 COVID-19 vaccine.

The chain joins TRBV11-2 to TRBJ2-3; TRBD2 agrees at 13 bases. J lost 5 bases, V lost 2 bases, and 4 bases had no gene match. CDR1 is SGHAT and CDR2 is FQNNGV in the germline V gene. The CDR3 length is 16 residues. In DNA form, the CDR3 reads TGTGCCAGCAGCTTACGGACTAGCGGGGGAGGAGATACGCAGTATTTT. Protein: CASSLRTSGGGDTQYF.

This clone was counted between two and nine times. This chain links TRBV7-9 with TRBJ2-7; no clear D. This CDR3 spans 12 amino acids. V dropped 4 bases and J dropped 2 bases, with 6 bases sitting between them. Germline V gene data show CDR1 as SEHNR and CDR2 as FQNEAQ (reference sequence). CDR3 amino acids: CASSSTPYEQYF. In DNA form, the CDR3 reads TGTGCCAGCAGCTCAACACCCTACGAGCAGTACTTC.

Only one count was recorded for this clone. V usage is TRBV30 and J usage is TRBJ2-6, with D possibly TRBD2 on 6 matching bases. The CDR3 is 15 residues long. Between the trimmed V and J ends, which lost 4 bases and 4 bases, there was a span of 14 bases. CDR1 and CDR2 (germline): GTSNPN, SVGIG (reference sequence). The CDR3 sequence: CAWMPYAGGANVLTF. DNA of the CDR3: TGTGCCTGGATGCCGTACGCGGGAGGGGCCAACGTCCTGACTTTC.

The chain is built from TRBV9 and TRBJ2-7; no definite D call. Trimming left V 0 bases short and J 2 bases short, with 6 bases between. This CDR3 region has 13 residues. The germline CDR1 and CDR2 sequences are SGDLS and YYNGEE. The CDR3 nucleotides are TGTGCCAGCAGCGTAGCTGAAACCTACGAGCAGTACTTC. Its protein is CASSVAETYEQYF.

V and J are TRBV7-2 and TRBJ2-1; 11 positions match TRBD2. Per the germline V gene, CDR1 is SGHTA and CDR2 is FQGNSA. The CDR3 is made up of 16 amino acids. Trimming took 6 bases from V and 1 from J; bases not matched to a gene: 5. CDR3 loop: CASRDGTSGSYNEQFF. The CDR3 nucleotides are TGTGCCAGCAGGGACGGGACTAGCGGTTCCTACAATGAGCAGTTCTTC.

The J gene is TRBJ1-6, the V gene TRBV7-2, with D unclear. V lost 4 bases, J lost 9 bases, and 13 bases lay in between. CDR1 is SGHTA, CDR2 FQGNSA, per germline. CDR3 size: 14 residues. The CDR3 bases are TGTGCCAGCAGCTACACACCCGATACTTCACCCCTCCACTTT. It encodes CASSYTPDTSPLHF.

This clone was found once. The chain employs TRBV20-1 and TRBJ1-2; 10 bases align to TRBD1. V was clipped by 3 bases and J by 4 bases; unmatched bases: 5. The CDR3 is 14 residues long. The V gene's germline CDR1 is DFQATT and CDR2 SNEGSKA (reference sequence). The CDR3 DNA reads as TGCAGTGCTAGTTGGGACAGGGGAGCCTATGGCTACACCTTC. Translating gives CSASWDRGAYGYTF.

This chain uses TRBV9 with TRBJ1-6; 11 positions match TRBD1. The V segment lost 0 bases and the J segment 7 bases; nucleotides outside the gene matches: 9. The length of the CDR3 is 18 residues. Germline values: CDR1 SGDLS, CDR2 YYNGEE. CDR3 residues: CASSVGTGGPLDNSPLHF. CDR3 nucleotide sequence: TGTGCCAGCAGCGTAGGGACAGGGGGCCCCCTTGACAATTCACCCCTCCACTTT.

The chain carries TRBV5-5 and TRBJ1-2; D is ambiguous. Trimming left V 0 bases short and J 0 bases short, with 15 bases between. Germline values: CDR1 SGHKS, CDR2 YYEKEE (reference sequence). CDR3 length: 17 amino acids. The CDR3 DNA is TGTGCCAGCAGCTTGGGAGCAGACCCAAGAGCTAACTATGGCTACACCTTC. The encoded protein is CASSLGADPRANYGYTF.

The chain links TRBV28 to TRBJ1-1; D remains unclear. The CDR3 runs 11 residues. V was cut by 9 bases and J by 0 bases, with 5 bases left in between. From germline, CDR1 is MDHEN and CDR2 SYDVKM. CDR3 in DNA: TGTGCCAGTCAGATGAACACTGAAGCTTTCTTT. Residues: CASQMNTEAFF.

CDR3 residues: CASSGSNWGNYNEQFF. The CDR3 nucleotides are TGTGCCAGCAGCGGCTCCAACTGGGGCAACTACAATGAGCAGTTCTTC. The V and J genes are TRBV9 and TRBJ2-1; D is possibly TRBD1 (5 bases). The CDR3 has 16 residues. V gave up 3 bases and J gave up 3 bases, with 16 bases separating them. Germline V gene data show CDR1 as SGDLS and CDR2 as YYNGEE. Full variable domain (remainder filled in from reference TRBV9 and TRBJ2-1): DSGVTQTPKHLITATGQRVTLRCSPRSGDLSVYWYQQSLDQGLQFLIQYYNGEERAKGNILERFSAQQFPDLHSELNLSSLELGDSALYFCASSGSNWGNYNEQFFGPGTRLTVL.

Only a few counts were recorded for this clone. The CDR3 sequence is CATTEGAGTFSYEQYF. CDR3 nucleotide sequence: TGTGCCACCACCGAGGGGGCAGGGACGTTTTCCTACGAGCAGTACTTC. The chain employs TRBV28 and TRBJ2-7, with 7 bases identical to TRBD1. Germline loops: CDR1 MDHEN, CDR2 SYDVKM. CDR3 length equals 16 residues. The V and J ends lost 10 bases and 1 base, in that order; junction bases with no gene match: 16.

This chain joins TRBV12-5 and TRBJ1-3; no reliable D call. CDR1 and CDR2 (germline): LGHNT, FRNRAP. The germline V and J ends were trimmed by 1 base and 0 bases, with 10 bases remaining between them. The CDR3 length is 16 residues. The DNA of the CDR3 is TGTGCTAGTGGTTTGGCTTCGACAAGCTCTGGAAACACCATATATTTT. Translating gives CASGLASTSSGNTIYF.

This chain uses TRBV10-3 with TRBJ2-7; D not resolved. The CDR3 has 14 residues. V was shortened by 0 bases and J by 2 bases, with 8 bases between the two germline ends. CDR1 and CDR2 (germline): ENHRY, SYGVKD. CDR3 sequence: CAISESLEPYEQYF. For the CDR3, the DNA is TGTGCCATCAGTGAGTCCTTGGAGCCCTACGAGCAGTACTTC.

The chain recombines TRBV28 with TRBJ2-5, with 9 bases that match TRBD1. V trimming: 6 bases; J trimming: 10 bases; junction bases outside the gene matches: 12. The CDR3 is 14 residues long. The V gene's germline CDR1 is MDHEN and CDR2 SYDVKM. CDR3 in amino acids: CASSPTGGGRNQYF. The DNA of the CDR3 is TGTGCCAGCAGCCCGACAGGGGGTGGGAGGAACCAGTACTTC.

The genes are TRBV27 and TRBJ2-2; D is possibly TRBD1 or TRBD2 (5 bases each). The CDR3 runs 13 residues. CDR1 MNHEY and CDR2 SMNVEV come from the germline V gene (reference sequence). With 4 bases removed from V and 6 bases from J, the gap between germline ends came to 9 bases. CDR3 sequence reads: CASSWGIPGELFF. CDR3 coding DNA: TGTGCCAGCAGTTGGGGGATCCCCGGGGAGCTGTTTTTT.

The chain uses TRBV6-1 and TRBJ2-3; 12 nucleotides agree with TRBD2. In germline, CDR1 is MNHNS, CDR2 SASEGT. Trimming at V came to 0 bases and at J to 4 bases, leaving 2 bases not matched to a gene. The CDR3 extends over 16 amino acids. CDR3 in DNA: TGTGCCAGCAGTGAAGCGCTAGCGGGAGGGCCAGATACGCAGTATTTT. Its translation is CASSEALAGGPDTQYF.

The chain couples TRBV28 to TRBJ2-6, with a tentative D call TRBD2 (5 bases). Trimming left V 4 bases short and J 1 base short, with 5 bases between. The length of the CDR3 is 14 residues. Germline V gives CDR1 MDHEN, CDR2 SYDVKM. CDR3 loop: CASSWESGANVLTF. CDR3 nucleotide sequence: TGTGCCAGCAGTTGGGAGTCTGGGGCCAACGTCCTGACTTTC.

The V gene is TRBV29-1, the J gene TRBJ2-1, with D maybe TRBD2 (5 bases). Germline V gives CDR1 SQVTM, CDR2 ANQGSEA. The CDR3 runs to 12 residues. V shed 8 bases and J shed 7 bases, with 15 bases lying between them. CDR3 in DNA: TGCAGCAGCGGTTCCGGGCAGAATGAGCAGTTCTTC. Its protein product is CSSGSGQNEQFF.

V usage is TRBV15 and J usage is TRBJ1-4; D remains unclear. The germline CDR1 and CDR2 sequences are LNHNV and YYDKDF (reference sequence). The CDR3 spans 16 residues. The V end was cut by 0 bases, the J end by 5 bases, with 13 bases between. The CDR3 DNA follows: TGTGCCACCAGCAGAGATCCGGAGGGTTGGAATGAAAAACTGTTTTTT. The encoded protein is CATSRDPEGWNEKLFF.

The J gene is TRBJ2-1, the V gene TRBV28; 7 bases align to TRBD1. V lost 5 bases and J lost 9; bases outside the gene matches: 7. This CDR3 has 13 residues. From germline, CDR1 is MDHEN and CDR2 SYDVKM. CDR3 DNA sequence: TGTGCCAGCAGTCAAGCGGACAGGAGTGAGCAGTTCTTC. Protein product: CASSQADRSEQFF. Filled out from reference TRBV28 and TRBJ2-1, the complete variable domain reads DVKVTQSSRYLVKRTGEKVFLECVQDMDHENMFWYRQDPGLGLRLIYFSYDVKMKEKGDIPEGYSVSREKKERFSLILESASTNQTSMYLCASSQADRSEQFFGPGTRLTVL.

This chain uses TRBV9 with TRBJ1-1; D possibly corresponds to TRBD1 (5 bases). The CDR3 runs 13 residues. V was pared by 1 base and J by 4 bases, with 8 bases between. From germline, CDR1 is SGDLS and CDR2 YYNGEE. The CDR3 loop is CASSVQGGTEAFF. Here the CDR3 DNA reads TGTGCCAGCAGCGTACAGGGCGGCACTGAAGCTTTCTTT.

This chain connects TRBV10-3 to TRBJ2-7; D assignment may be TRBD1 or TRBD2 (5 bases each). The germline V gene encodes CDR1 ENHRY and CDR2 SYGVKD. V lost 4 bases and J lost 6, with 7 bases in between. CDR3 length: 11 amino acids. The CDR3 nucleotides are TGTGCCATCAGTGTTGGGGGCGAGCAGTACTTC. The encoded protein is CAISVGGEQYF.